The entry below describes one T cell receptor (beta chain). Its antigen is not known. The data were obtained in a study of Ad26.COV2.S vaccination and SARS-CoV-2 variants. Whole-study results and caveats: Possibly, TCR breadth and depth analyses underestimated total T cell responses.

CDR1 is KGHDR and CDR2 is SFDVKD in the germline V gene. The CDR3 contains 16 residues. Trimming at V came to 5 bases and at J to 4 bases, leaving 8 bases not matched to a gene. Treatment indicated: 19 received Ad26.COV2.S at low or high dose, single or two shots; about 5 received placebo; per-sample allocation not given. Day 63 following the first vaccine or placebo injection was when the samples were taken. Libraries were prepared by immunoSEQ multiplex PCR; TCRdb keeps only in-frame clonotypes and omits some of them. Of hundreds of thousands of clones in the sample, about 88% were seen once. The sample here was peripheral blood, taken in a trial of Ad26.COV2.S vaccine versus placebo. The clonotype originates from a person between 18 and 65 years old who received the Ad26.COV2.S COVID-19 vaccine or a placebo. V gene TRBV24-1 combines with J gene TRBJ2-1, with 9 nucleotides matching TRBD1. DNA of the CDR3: TGTGCCACCAGTGCCCAGACAGGGGGAGATTACAATGAGCAGTTCTTC. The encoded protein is CATSAQTGGDYNEQFF.